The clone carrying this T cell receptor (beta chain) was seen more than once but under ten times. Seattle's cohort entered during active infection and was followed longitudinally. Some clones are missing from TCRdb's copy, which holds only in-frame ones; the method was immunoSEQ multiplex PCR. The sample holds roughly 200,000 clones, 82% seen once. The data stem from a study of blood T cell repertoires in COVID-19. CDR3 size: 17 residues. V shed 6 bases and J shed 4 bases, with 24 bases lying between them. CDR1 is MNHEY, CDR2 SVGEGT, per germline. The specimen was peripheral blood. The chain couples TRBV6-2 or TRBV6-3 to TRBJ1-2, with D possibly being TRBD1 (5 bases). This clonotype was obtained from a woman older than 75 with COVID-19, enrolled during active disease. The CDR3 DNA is TGTGCCAGCAGCCGCTTATCCTTATCAGGGATCGGCTATGGCTACACCTTC. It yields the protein CASSRLSLSGIGYGYTF.